What follows describes a single T cell receptor (beta chain). Its antigen is not identified. This entry belongs to a study of cytomegalovirus exposure and HLA in healthy donors. The wider study: Within the Caucasian-associated ancestry cluster were around 81% of the roughly 400 genotyped donors. Study-wide findings and caveats: The classifier was said to identify cytomegalovirus status with high specificity and sensitivity. It was reported that TCR beta sequences correctly inferred the HLA-A and HLA-B alleles for most subjects. There were over 150 TCR beta chains listed as cytomegalovirus-associated.

Trimming at V came to 0 bases and at J to 7 bases, leaving 10 bases not matched to a gene. Germline V lookup: CDR1 MNHNS, CDR2 SASEGT. The CDR3 has 17 amino acids. This PCR relied on a set of 60 Vbeta primers and 13 Jbeta primers. Profiled with immunoSEQ multiplex PCR; TCRdb holds only in-frame clones, not every one. This table holds about 130,000 clones, over 70% found once. Material: PBMCs. The chain combines TRBV6-1 with TRBJ1-4; 8 bases are shared with TRBD1. The sequence was obtained from a woman in her thirties or forties in good health and CMV-seronegative. CDR3 nucleotide sequence: TGTGCCAGCAGTGAAGCGGGACAGGATGCTGGGAGTGAAAAACTGTTTTTT. Translation: CASSEAGQDAGSEKLFF.